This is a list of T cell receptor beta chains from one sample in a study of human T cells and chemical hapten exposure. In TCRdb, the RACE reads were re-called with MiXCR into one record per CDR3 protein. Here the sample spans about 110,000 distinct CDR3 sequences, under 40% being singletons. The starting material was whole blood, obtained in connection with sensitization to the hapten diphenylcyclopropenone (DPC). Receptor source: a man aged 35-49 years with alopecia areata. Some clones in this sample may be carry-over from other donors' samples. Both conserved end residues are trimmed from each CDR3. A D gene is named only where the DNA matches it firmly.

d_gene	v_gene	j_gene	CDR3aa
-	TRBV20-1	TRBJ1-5	SARDEQGLYSNQPQH
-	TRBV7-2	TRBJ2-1	ASSLTPVEQF
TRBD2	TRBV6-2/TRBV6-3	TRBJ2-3	ASKRLAGETDTQY
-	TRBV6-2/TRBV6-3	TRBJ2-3	ASSYLDTQY
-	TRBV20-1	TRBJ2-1	SARAGTRGPNEQF
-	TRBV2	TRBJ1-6	ASSTSLNSPLH
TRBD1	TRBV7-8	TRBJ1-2	ASSIGQGDYGYT
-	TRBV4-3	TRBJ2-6	ASSQDRCSGANVLT
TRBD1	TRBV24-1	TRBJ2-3	ATSASPGQGAGGRSTDTQY
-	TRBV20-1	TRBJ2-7	SVLKLVGGYEQY
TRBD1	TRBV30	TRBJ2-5	AWSVSGTGGETQY
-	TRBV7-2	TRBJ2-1	ASSLGFGQF
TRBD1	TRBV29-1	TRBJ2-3	SVGIGQGRTDTQY
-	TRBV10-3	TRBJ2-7	AINAKPNYEQY
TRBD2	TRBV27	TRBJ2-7	ASRTLPGLAGSYEQY
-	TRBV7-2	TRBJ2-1	ASSLPGPGLSRSYNEQF
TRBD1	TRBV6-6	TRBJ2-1	ASRGGQGGQF
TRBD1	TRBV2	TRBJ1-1	ASSFVPGGASTEAF
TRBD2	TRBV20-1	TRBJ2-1	SAVGGRPYNEQF
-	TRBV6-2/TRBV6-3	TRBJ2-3	ASSYPMDLSADTQY
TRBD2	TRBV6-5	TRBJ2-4	ASSYRLAGGFNIQY
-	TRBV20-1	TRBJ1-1	SARLDRNTEAF
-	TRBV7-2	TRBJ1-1	ASSLGWRQNTYEAF
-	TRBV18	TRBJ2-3	ASSPLHRVTDTQY
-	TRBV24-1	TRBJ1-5	ATSEPTGTPQH
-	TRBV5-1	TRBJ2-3	ASMSGFTDTQY
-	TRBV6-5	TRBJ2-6	ASSPQGYGANVLT
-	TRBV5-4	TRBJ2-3	ASSLRSGTDTQY
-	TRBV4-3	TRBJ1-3	ASSQGHTGSGGNTIY
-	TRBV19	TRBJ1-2	ASSSQKVGQPNYGYT
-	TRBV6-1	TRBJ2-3	ASSEFVRGRLSPTDTQY
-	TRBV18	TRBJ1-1	ASSPPMGAGTEAF
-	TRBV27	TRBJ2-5	ASSLLGADQETQY
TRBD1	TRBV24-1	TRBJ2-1	ATSAPGQGLREQF
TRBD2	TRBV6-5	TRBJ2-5	ASSPGLAQEETQY
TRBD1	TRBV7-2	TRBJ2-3	ASRPGGPPDTQY
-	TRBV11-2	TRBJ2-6	ASSLSAGGFHSGANVLT
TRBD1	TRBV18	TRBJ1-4	ASSPRNRGEKLF